Sequencing of this TCR beta chain was carried out in a study of T cell responses to AZD1222 COVID-19 vaccine. This clone showed up just once. Its target is not known. Method: immunoSEQ multiplex PCR; TCRdb's copy keeps in-frame clones and lacks some. The table records over 100,000 clones, roughly nine tenths of them present only once. Study conclusions and caveats: Donors skewed white British and female; clonal diversity was possibly underestimated. Nearly half of spike-specific TCRs reportedly go after variant regions that carry no mutations. Spike-specific TCR depth and breadth grew after two AZD1222 doses. Among AZD1222 vaccinees, only six were seropositive at baseline.

Germline loops: CDR1 SNHLY, CDR2 FYNNEI. V lost 1 base and J 4 bases, leaving 4 bases between the germline ends. CDR3 length equals 12 residues. Material: peripheral blood, obtained on day 0 of AZD1222 vaccination. This rearrangement joins TRBV2 to TRBJ1-2, with D unclear. This receptor was obtained from an adult in good health. Here the CDR3 DNA reads TGTGCCAGCAGTGAAGACAGCTATGGCTACACCTTC. Protein product: CASSEDSYGYTF.